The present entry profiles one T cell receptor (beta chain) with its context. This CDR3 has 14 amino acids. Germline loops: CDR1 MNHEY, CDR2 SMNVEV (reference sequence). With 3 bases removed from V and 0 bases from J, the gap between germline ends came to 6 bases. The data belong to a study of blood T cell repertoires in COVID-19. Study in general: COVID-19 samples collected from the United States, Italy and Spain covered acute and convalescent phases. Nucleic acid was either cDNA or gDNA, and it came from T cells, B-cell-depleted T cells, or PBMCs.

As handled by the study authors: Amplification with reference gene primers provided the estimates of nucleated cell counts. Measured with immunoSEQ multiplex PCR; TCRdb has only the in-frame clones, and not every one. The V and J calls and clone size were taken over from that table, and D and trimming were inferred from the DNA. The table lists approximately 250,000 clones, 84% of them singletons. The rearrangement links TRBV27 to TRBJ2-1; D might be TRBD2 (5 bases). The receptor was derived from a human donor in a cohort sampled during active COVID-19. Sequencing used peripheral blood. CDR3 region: CASSFGSSYNEQFF. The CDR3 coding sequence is TGTGCCAGCAGTTTTGGGAGCTCCTACAATGAGCAGTTCTTC.